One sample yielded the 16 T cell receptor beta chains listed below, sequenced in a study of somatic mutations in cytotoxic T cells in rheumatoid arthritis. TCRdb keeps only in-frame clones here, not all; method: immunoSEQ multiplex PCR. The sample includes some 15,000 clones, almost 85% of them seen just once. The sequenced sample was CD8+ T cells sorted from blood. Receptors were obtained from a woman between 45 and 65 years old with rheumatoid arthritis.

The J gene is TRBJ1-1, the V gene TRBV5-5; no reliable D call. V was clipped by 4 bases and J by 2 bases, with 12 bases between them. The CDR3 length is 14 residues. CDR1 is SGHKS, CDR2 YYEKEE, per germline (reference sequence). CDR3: CASSQDISNTEAFF. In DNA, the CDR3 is TGTGCCAGCAGCCAAGACATCTCCAACACTGAAGCTTTCTTT. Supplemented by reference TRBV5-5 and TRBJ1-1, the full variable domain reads DAGVTQSPTHLIKTRGQQVTLRCSPISGHKSVSWYQQVLGQGPQFIFQYYEKEERGRGNFPDRFSARQFPNYSSELNVNALLLGDSALYLCASSQDISNTEAFFGQGTRLTVV.

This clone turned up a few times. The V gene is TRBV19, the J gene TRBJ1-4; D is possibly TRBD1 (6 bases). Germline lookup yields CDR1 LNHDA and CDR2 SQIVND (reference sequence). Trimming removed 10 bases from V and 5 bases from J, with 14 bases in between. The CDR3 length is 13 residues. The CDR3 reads CATQQGWNEKLFF. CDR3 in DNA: TGTGCCACCCAACAGGGATGGAATGAAAAACTGTTTTTT.

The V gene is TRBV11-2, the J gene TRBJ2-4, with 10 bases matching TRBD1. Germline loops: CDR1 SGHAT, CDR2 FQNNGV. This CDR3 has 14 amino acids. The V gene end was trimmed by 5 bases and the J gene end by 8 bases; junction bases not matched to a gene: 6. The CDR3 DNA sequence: TGTGCCAGCAGCCAGGGACAGGGGAAGCACATTCAGTACTTC. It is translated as CASSQGQGKHIQYF.

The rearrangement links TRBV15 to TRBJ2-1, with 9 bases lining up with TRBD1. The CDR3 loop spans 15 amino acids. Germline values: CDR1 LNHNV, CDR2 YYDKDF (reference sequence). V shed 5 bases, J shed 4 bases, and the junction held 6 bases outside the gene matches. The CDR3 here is CATSGPGQGYNEQFF. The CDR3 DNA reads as TGTGCCACCAGCGGTCCGGGACAGGGATACAATGAGCAGTTCTTC.

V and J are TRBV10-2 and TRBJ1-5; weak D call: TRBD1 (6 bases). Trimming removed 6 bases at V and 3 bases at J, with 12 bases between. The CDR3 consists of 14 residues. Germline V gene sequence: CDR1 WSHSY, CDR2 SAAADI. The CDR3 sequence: CASRRRGPNQPQHF. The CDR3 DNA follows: TGCGCCAGCAGACGCAGGGGTCCCAATCAGCCCCAGCATTTT.

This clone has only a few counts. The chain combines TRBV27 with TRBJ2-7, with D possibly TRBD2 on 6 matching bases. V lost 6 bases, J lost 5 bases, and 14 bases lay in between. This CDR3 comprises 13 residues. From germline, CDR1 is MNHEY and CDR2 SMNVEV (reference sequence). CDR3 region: CASSPLAFNEQYF. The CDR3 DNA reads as TGTGCCAGCAGCCCCCTAGCGTTCAACGAGCAGTACTTC.

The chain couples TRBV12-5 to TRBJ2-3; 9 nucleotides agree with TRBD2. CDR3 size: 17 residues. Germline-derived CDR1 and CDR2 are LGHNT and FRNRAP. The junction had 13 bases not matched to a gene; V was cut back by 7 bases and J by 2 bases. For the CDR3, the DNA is TGTGCTAGTGCCCCTAGGAGGCTAGCGGGGCTCACAGATACGCAGTATTTT. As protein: CASAPRRLAGLTDTQYF.

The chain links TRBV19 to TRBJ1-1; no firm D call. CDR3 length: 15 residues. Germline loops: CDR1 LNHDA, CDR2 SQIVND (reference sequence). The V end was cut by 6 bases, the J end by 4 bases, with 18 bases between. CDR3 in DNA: TGTGCCAGTAGCCTCCCCCCCACGGGAGGCACTGAAGCTTTCTTT. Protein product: CASSLPPTGGTEAFF.

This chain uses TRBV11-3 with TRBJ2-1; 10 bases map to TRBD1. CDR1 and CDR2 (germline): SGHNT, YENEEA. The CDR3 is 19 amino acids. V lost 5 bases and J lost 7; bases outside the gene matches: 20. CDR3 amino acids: CASSPGTGESHSSGNEQFF. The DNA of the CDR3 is TGTGCCAGCAGCCCTGGGACAGGGGAATCACATTCGTCGGGGAATGAGCAGTTCTTC.

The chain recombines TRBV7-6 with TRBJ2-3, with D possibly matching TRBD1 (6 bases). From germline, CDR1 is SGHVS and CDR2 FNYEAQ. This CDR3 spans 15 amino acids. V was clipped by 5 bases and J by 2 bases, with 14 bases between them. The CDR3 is CASSPDSRYTDTQYF. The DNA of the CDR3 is TGTGCCAGCAGCCCGGACAGCAGATACACAGATACGCAGTATTTT.

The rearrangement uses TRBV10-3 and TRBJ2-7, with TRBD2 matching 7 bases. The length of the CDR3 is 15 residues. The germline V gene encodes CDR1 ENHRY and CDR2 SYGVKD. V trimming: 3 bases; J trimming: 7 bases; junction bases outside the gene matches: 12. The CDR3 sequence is CAISESGPRGGEQYF. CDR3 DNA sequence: TGTGCCATCAGTGAATCCGGGCCAAGGGGAGGGGAGCAGTACTTC.

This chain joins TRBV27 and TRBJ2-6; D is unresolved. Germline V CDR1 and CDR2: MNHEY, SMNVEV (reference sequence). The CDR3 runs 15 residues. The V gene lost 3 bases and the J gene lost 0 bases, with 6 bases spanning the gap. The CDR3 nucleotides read TGTGCCAGCAGTTTTTCGAGCTCTGGGGCCAACGTCCTGACTTTC. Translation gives CASSFSSSGANVLTF. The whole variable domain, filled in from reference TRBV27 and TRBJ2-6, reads EAQVTQNPRYLITVTGKKLTVTCSQNMNHEYMSWYRQDPGLGLRQIYYSMNVEVTDKGDVPEGYKVSRKEKRNFPLILESPSPNQTSLYFCASSFSSSGANVLTFGAGSRLTVL.

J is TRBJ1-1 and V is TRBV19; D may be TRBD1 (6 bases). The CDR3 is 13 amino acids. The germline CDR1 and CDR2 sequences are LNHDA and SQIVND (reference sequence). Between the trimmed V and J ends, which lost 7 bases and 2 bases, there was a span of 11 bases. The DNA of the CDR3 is TGTGCCAGTACAACAGGGACCAACACTGAAGCTTTCTTT. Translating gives CASTTGTNTEAFF.

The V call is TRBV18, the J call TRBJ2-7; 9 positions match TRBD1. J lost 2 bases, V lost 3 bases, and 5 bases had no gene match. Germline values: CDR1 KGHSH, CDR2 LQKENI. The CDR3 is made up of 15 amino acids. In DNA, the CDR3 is TGTGCCAGCTCACCTTCAGGGACAGGGCCCTACGAGCAGTACTTC. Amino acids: CASSPSGTGPYEQYF.

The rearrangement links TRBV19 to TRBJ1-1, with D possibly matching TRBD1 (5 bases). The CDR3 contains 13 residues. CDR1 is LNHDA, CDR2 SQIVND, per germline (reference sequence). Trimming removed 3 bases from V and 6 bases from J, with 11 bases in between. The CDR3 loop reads CASSIGDFPEAFF. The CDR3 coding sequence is TGTGCCAGTAGTATCGGGGACTTCCCTGAAGCTTTCTTT.

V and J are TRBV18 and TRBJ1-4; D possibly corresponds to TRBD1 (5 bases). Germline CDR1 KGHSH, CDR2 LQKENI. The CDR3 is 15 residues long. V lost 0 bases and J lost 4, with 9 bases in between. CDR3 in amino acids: CASSPPTDINEKLFF. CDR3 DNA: TGTGCCAGCTCACCACCGACAGACATTAATGAAAAACTGTTTTTT.